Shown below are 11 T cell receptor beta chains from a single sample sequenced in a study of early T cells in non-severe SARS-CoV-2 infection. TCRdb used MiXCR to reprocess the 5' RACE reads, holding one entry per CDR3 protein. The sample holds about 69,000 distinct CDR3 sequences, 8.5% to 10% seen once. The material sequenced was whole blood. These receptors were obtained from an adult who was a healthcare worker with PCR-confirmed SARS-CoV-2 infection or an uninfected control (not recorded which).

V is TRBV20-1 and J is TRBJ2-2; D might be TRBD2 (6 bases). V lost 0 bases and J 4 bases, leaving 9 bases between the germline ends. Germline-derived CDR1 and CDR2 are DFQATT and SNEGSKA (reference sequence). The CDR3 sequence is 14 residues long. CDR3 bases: TGCAGTGCTAGAGAGGGGGGACGCACCGGGGAGCTGTTTTTT. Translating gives CSAREGGRTGELFF.

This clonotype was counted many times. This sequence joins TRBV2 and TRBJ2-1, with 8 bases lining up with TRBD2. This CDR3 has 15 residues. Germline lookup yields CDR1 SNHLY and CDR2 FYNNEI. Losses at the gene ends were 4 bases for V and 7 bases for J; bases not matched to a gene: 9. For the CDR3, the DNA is TGTGCCAGCAGTGCCCGAGGACGGGGGGGAAATGAGCAGTTCTTC. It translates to CASSARGRGGNEQFF.

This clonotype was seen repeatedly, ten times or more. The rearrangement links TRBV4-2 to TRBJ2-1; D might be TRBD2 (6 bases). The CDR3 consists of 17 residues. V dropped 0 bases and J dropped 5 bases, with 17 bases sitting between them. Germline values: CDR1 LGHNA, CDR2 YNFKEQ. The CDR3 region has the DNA TGTGCCAGCAGCCAAGATAACGCAGGAGGGTGGGACAATGAGCAGTTCTTC. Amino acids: CASSQDNAGGWDNEQFF.

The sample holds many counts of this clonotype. CDR3 amino acids: CSVEAGMEGYTF. The CDR3 region has the DNA TGCAGCGTTGAGGCAGGGATGGAAGGCTACACCTTC. This chain connects TRBV29-1 to TRBJ1-2; D is possibly TRBD1 (5 bases). The CDR3 is 12 residues long. V shed 3 bases and J shed 8 bases, with 13 bases lying between them. CDR1 and CDR2 (germline): SQVTM, ANQGSEA.

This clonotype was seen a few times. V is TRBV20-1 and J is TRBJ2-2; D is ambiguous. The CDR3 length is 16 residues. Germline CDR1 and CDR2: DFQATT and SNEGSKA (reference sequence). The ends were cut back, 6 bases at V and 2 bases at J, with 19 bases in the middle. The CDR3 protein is CSALSGLTLNTGELFF. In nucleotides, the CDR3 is TGCAGTGCGCTCTCCGGGCTGACTCTTAACACCGGGGAGCTGTTTTTT.

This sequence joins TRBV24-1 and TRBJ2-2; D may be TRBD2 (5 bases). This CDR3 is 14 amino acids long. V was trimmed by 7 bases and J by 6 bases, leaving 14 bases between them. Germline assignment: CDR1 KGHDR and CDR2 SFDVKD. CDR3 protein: CATSEQTRPGELFF. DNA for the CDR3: TGTGCCACCAGCGAACAAACTAGGCCCGGGGAGCTGTTTTTT.

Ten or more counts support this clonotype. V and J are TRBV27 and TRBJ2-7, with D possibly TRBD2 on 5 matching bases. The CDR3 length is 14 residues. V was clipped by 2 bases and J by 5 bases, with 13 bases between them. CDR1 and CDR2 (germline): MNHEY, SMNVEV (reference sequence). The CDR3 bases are TGTGCCAGCAGTTTAATTGGGGAGCACAACGAGCAGTACTTC. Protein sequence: CASSLIGEHNEQYF.

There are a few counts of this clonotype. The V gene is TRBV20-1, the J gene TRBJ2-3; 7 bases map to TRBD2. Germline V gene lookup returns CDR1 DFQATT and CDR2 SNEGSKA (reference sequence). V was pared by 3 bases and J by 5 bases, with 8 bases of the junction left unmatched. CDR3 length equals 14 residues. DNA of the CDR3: TGCAGTGCTAGTTGGGCGGGAGTAATAGATACGCAGTATTTT. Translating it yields CSASWAGVIDTQYF.

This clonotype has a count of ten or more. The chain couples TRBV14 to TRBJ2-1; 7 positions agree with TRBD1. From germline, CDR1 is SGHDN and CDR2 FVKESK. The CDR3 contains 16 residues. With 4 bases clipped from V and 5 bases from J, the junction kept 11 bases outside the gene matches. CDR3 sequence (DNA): TGTGCCAGCAGCCGTCTTTGGACAGGCGTCCACAATGAGCAGTTCTTC. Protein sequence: CASSRLWTGVHNEQFF.

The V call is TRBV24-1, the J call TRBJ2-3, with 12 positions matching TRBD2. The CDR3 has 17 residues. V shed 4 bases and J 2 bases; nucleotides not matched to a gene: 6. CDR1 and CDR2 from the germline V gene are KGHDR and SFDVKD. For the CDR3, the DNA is TGTGCCACCAGTGACACCTGGACTAGCGGGAACACAGATACGCAGTATTTT. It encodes CATSDTWTSGNTDTQYF.

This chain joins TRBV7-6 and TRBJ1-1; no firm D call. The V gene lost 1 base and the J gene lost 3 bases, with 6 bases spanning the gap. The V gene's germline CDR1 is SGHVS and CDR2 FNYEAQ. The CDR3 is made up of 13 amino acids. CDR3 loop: CASSLDEYTEAFF. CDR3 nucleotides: TGTGCCAGCAGCTTAGATGAGTACACTGAAGCTTTCTTT.